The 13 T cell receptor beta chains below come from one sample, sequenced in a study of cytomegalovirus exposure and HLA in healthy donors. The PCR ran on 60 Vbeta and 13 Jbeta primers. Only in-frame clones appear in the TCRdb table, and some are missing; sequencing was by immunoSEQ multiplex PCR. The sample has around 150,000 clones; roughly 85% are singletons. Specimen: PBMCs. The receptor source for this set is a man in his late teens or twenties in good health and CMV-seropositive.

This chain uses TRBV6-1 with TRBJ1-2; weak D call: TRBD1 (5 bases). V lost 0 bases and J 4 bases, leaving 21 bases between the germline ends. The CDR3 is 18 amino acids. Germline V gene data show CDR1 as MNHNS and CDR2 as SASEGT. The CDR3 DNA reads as TGTGCCAGCAGTGAAGCGCTTCGGGGGAGGGACGGATTCTATGGCTACACCTTC. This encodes CASSEALRGRDGFYGYTF.

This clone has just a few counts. The CDR3 nucleotides read TGTGCCAGCAGCTTAGTGCAGGTGTACGAGCAGTACTTC. Translation gives CASSLVQVYEQYF. The chain uses TRBV11-2 and TRBJ2-7; D call uncertain. Trimming left V 1 base short and J 4 bases short, with 8 bases between. CDR1 is SGHAT, CDR2 FQNNGV, per germline. The CDR3 loop spans 13 amino acids.

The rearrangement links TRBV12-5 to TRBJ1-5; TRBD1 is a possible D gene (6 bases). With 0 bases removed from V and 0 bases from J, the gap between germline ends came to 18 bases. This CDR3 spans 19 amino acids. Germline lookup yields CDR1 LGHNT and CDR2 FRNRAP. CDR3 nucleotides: TGTGCTAGTGGTTTGGTAGTAGGGGGACGGACAGTTAGCAATCAGCCCCAGCATTTT. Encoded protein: CASGLVVGGRTVSNQPQHF.

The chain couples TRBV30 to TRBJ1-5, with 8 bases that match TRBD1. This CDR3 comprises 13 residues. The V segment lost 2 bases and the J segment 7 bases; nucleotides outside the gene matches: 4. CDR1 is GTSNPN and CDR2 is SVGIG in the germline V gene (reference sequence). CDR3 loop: CAWSLAGGQPQHF. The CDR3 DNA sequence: TGTGCCTGGAGTTTGGCAGGGGGCCAGCCCCAGCATTTT.

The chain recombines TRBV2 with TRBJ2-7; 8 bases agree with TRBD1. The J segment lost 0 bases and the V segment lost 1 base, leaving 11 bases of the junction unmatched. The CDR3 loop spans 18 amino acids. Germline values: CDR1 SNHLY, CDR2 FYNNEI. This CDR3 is CASSEEGTGRFSSYEQYF. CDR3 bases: TGTGCCAGCAGTGAAGAGGGGACAGGAAGATTTTCCTCCTACGAGCAGTACTTC.

The CDR3 loop reads CASSLHRGIDSPLHF. In nucleotides, the CDR3 is TGTGCCAGCAGCTTGCACAGGGGGATCGATTCACCCCTCCACTTT. The rearrangement joins TRBV7-2 to TRBJ1-6, with 8 bases that match TRBD1. Per germline, CDR1 SGHTA and CDR2 FQGNSA. The CDR3 has 15 amino acids. The trim removed 3 bases at V and 8 bases at J, leaving 6 bases unmatched.

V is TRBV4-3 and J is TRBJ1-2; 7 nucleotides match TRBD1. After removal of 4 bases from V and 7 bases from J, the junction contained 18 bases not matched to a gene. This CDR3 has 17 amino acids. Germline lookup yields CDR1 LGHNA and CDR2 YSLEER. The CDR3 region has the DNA TGCGCCAGCAGCCGTACTGTAGACAGGGTAATCCACGGTGGCTACACCTTC. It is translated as CASSRTVDRVIHGGYTF.

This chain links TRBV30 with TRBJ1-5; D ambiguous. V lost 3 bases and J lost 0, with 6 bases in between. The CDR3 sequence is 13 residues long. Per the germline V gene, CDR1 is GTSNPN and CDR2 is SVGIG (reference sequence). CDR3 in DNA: TGTGCCTGGAGCCCAGTTAGCAATCAGCCCCAGCATTTT. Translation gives CAWSPVSNQPQHF. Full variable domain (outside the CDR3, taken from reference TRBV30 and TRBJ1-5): SQTIHQWPATLVQPVGSPLSLECTVEGTSNPNLYWYRQAAGRGLQLLFYSVGIGQISSEVPQNLSASRPQDRQFILSSKKLLLSDSGFYLCAWSPVSNQPQHFGDGTRLSIL.

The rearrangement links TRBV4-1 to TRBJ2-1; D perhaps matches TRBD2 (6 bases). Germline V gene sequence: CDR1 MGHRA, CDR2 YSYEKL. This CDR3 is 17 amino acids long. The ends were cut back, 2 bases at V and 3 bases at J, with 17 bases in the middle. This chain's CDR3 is CASSQRGLGAGYNEQFF. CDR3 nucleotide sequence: TGCGCCAGCAGCCAAAGAGGGCTTGGAGCGGGCTACAATGAGCAGTTCTTC.

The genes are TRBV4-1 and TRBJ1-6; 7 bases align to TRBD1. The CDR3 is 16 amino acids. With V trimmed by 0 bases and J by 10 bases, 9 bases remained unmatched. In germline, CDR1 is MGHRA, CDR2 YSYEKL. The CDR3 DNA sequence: TGCGCCAGCAGCCAAGACATCCGGGACAGTTACTCACCCCTCCACTTT. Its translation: CASSQDIRDSYSPLHF.

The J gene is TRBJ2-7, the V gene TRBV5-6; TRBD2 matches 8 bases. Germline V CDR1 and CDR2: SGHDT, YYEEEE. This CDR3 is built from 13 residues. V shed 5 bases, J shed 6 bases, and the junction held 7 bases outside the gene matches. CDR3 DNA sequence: TGTGCCAGCAGGGACCGGGGGGGACGCGAGCAGTACTTC. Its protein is CASRDRGGREQYF. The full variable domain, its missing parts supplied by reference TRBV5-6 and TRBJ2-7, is DAGVTQSPTHLIKTRGQQVTLRCSPKSGHDTVSWYQQALGQGPQFIFQYYEEEERQRGNFPDRFSGHQFPNYSSELNVNALLLGDSALYLCASRDRGGREQYFGPGTRLTVT.

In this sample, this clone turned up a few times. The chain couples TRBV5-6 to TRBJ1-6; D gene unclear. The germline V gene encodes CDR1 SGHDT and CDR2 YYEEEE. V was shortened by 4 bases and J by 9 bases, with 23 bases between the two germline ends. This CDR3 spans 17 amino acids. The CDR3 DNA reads TGTGCCAGCAGCGCTCTAGGTCAGCTCGAAAGTAGTTCACCCCTCCACTTT. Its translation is CASSALGQLESSSPLHF.

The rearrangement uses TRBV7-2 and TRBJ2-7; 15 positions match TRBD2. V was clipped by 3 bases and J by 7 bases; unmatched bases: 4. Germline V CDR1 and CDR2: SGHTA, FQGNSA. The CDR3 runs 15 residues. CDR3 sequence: CASSFAGTSGGEQYF. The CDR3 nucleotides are TGTGCCAGCAGCTTCGCAGGGACTAGCGGGGGGGAGCAGTACTTC.